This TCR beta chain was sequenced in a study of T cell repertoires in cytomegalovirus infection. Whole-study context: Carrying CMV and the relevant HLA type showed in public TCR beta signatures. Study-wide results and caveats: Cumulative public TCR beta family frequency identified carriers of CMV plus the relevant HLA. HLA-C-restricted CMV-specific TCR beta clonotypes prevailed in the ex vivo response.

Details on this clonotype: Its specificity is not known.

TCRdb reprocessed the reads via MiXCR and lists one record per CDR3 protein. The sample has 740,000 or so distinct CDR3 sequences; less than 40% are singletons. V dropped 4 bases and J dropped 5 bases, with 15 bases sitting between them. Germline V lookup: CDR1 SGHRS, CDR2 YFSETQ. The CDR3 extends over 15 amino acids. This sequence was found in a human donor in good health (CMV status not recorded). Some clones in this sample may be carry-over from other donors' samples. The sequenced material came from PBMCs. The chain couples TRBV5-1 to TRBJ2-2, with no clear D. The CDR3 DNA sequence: TGCGCCAGCAGCCCAGACCGTACCTGGACCGGGGAGCTGTTTTTT. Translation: CASSPDRTWTGELFF.